This T cell receptor (beta chain) was identified in a study of T cells in Graves' hyperthyroidism and ophthalmopathy. The source material, RNA transcripts, was used to amplify TCR beta CDR3 regions. The primer set for the first-round RT-PCR of the TCR CDR3 was HTBI. Using its own MiXCR run on the multiplex PCR reads, TCRdb lists one record per CDR3 protein. Of a few hundred thousand distinct CDR3 sequences detected, under 15% appear once; the ten largest clones hold about 31%. Orbital computed tomography, thyroid ultrasound, serum thyroxine and TRAb, and clinical symptoms together informed the diagnoses. This clonotype has only one observation. This clonotype was sampled from a woman in her twenties or thirties with Graves' hyperthyroidism. Material for sequencing was blood.

CDR3 nucleotides: TGTGCCATCATTCGGGACACCTCCCGAGGAGAGACCCAGTACTTC. This sequence encodes CAIIRDTSRGETQYF. This rearrangement joins TRBV10-3 to TRBJ2-5, with a tentative D call TRBD1 (6 bases). This CDR3 comprises 15 residues. CDR1 is ENHRY and CDR2 is SYGVKD in the germline V gene. With 7 bases removed from V and 4 bases from J, the gap between germline ends came to 19 bases.